This is a list of T cell receptor beta chains from one sample in a study of T cells in localized non-small cell lung cancer. Profiling relied on immunoSEQ multiplex PCR, and the TCRdb table lists in-frame clones only, not all of them. The sample has fewer than 35,000 clones, about 90% seen once. The specimen was peripheral blood, collected before any cancer treatment. These receptors all stem from a man aged 35 to 69 with stage I lung adenocarcinoma. Each CDR3 is given with its conserved first and last residue. D genes are given only for firm matches. Clone size is not always given. Where it is, it says once, few, many or a class for expanded clones.

v_gene	abundance	d_gene	j_gene	CDR3nt	CDR3aa
TRBV6-5	.	TRBD1	TRBJ2-5	TGTGCCAGCAGTTACGATTGGGACAGGGAATCTGAGTACTTC	CASSYDWDRESEYF
TRBV9	.	.	TRBJ1-1	TGTGCCAGCAGCCCCTCGGGAGGGACGAACACTGAAGCTTTCTTT	CASSPSGGTNTEAFF
TRBV5-4	.	TRBD2	TRBJ2-3	TGTGCCAGCAGCAAATCAGCGGGGGGCACAGATACGCAGTATTTT	CASSKSAGGTDTQYF
TRBV18	.	.	TRBJ1-1	TGTGCCAGCTCCCTAAGCCAGGGACCGAACACTGAAGCTTTCTTT	CASSLSQGPNTEAFF
TRBV9	once	.	TRBJ1-6	TGTGCCAGCAGCGTAGGGGTTTCCAATTCACCCCTCCACTTT	CASSVGVSNSPLHF
TRBV5-4	.	.	TRBJ1-2	TGTGCCAGCAGCCGGACGGATAGCAGCTATGGCTACACCTTC	CASSRTDSSYGYTF
TRBV19	.	TRBD1	TRBJ1-1	TGTGCCAGTAGTATGGGGACAGACAACACTGAAGCTTTCTTT	CASSMGTDNTEAFF
TRBV6-5	.	TRBD1	TRBJ2-5	TGTGCCAGCAGTACCGGACAGGGCCTTGGAGAGACCCAGTACTTC	CASSTGQGLGETQYF
TRBV6-1	.	.	TRBJ2-7	TGTGCCAGCAGTGAATTCGGGGTCTCCTACGAGCAGTACTTC	CASSEFGVSYEQYF
TRBV6-1	.	.	TRBJ2-2	TGTGCCAGCTACACCGGGGAGCTGTTTTTT	CASYTGELFF
TRBV4-2	.	.	TRBJ1-4	TGTGCCAGCAGCCGGAGACAGACCGCAACTAATGAAAAACTGTTTTTT	CASSRRQTATNEKLFF
TRBV5-1	.	TRBD1	TRBJ2-1	TGCGCCAGCAGCTCCACGGGGACAGGGGGCCTGGACAATGAGCAGTTCTTC	CASSSTGTGGLDNEQFF
TRBV10-3	.	.	TRBJ1-3	TGTGCCATCAGTGACAATAATCGCTCTGGAAACACCATATATTTT	CAISDNNRSGNTIYF
TRBV5-1	.	.	TRBJ2-2	TGCGCCAGCAGCCCGGGTGACGGGGGGCTCGGGGAGCTGTTTTTT	CASSPGDGGLGELFF
TRBV7-2	few	.	TRBJ2-2	TGTGCCAGCAGCTTAGGTGTGTTTGAGGAGCTGTTTTTT	CASSLGVFEELFF
TRBV10-2	.	TRBD2	TRBJ2-7	TGCGCCAGCAGTGCGACTAGCCAAAACGAGCAGTACTTC	CASSATSQNEQYF
TRBV5-5	.	.	TRBJ2-3	TGTGCCAGCAGCTTGGCGGGGTTGGCAGATACGCAGTATTTT	CASSLAGLADTQYF
TRBV18	.	.	TRBJ2-1	TGTGCCAGCTCACCACCGATGATGTCCTACAATGAGCAGTTCTTC	CASSPPMMSYNEQFF
TRBV18	.	.	TRBJ2-5	TGTGCCAGCTCACCAGTGACAGATTCCAAGACCCAGTACTTC	CASSPVTDSKTQYF
TRBV5-1	.	.	TRBJ2-5	TGCGCCAGCAGCTCACAGGGAAGTCAAGAGACCCAGTACTTC	CASSSQGSQETQYF
TRBV9	once	.	TRBJ2-7	TGTGCCAGCAGCCCACGGACTGAGGCTACCTCCGAGCAGTACTTC	CASSPRTEATSEQYF
TRBV5-1	.	.	TRBJ2-1	TGCGCCAGCACCCTTCAGGGCGATGAGCAGTTCTTC	CASTLQGDEQFF
TRBV30	.	TRBD1	TRBJ1-2	TGTGCCTGGAGTACCTGGGACAGGAACTATGGCTACACCTTC	CAWSTWDRNYGYTF
TRBV6-5	.	TRBD1	TRBJ1-6	TGTGCCAGCAGTTATGACAGGGGACGTAATTCACCCCTCCACTTT	CASSYDRGRNSPLHF
TRBV5-5	.	TRBD1	TRBJ1-1	TGTGCCAGCAGCCGAAACCTGGGACAGGGGGTCATGAACACTGAAGCTTTCTTT	CASSRNLGQGVMNTEAFF
TRBV5-1	.	.	TRBJ2-3	TGCGCCAGCAGCTTGCAGGCAGGGGCTAGCACAGATACGCAGTATTTT	CASSLQAGASTDTQYF
TRBV15	once	.	TRBJ1-2	TGTGCCACCAGCCCAAACCAGGGAGTCGGCTACACCTTC	CATSPNQGVGYTF
TRBV5-1	.	.	TRBJ1-1	TGCGCCAGCAGCTTGGGGGCGAACACTGAAGCTTTCTTT	CASSLGANTEAFF
TRBV5-1	.	TRBD1	TRBJ1-1	TGCGCCAGCAGCTTGAGGTACGGGACAGCAAGGAACACTGAAGCTTTCTTT	CASSLRYGTARNTEAFF
TRBV6-5	.	.	TRBJ1-1	TGTGCCAGCAGCCCGTACCTTTGGGGGGAAGCTTTCTTT	CASSPYLWGEAFF
TRBV27	.	TRBD1	TRBJ1-2	TGTGCCAGCAGTTTGTCAGGGGGGAGAGGCTACACCTTC	CASSLSGGRGYTF
TRBV11-2	.	.	TRBJ2-6	TGTGCCAGCAGCCTCCGCCCTGGCCCGAGAGGGGCCAACGTCCTGACTTTC	CASSLRPGPRGANVLTF
TRBV4-2	.	TRBD1	TRBJ2-7	TGTGCCAGCAGCCAAAGCGCCCTCATGGGGACAGGGGTCTACGAGCAGTACTTC	CASSQSALMGTGVYEQYF
TRBV7-6	.	TRBD1	TRBJ2-5	TGTGCCAGCAGCCCCAACCCCCCGTGGCAGGGGGTAGGTGAGACCCAGTACTTC	CASSPNPPWQGVGETQYF
TRBV1	.	.	TRBJ2-3	TGCACCAGCAGCCAAGATTTCGGGACTAGCGGGGGGATCCACACAGATACGCAGTATTTT	CTSSQDFGTSGGIHTDTQYF
TRBV11-2	.	.	TRBJ1-1	TGTGCCAGCAGCCCAGGAGGGCGCGATGAAGCTTTCTTT	CASSPGGRDEAFF
TRBV7-8	.	.	TRBJ2-1	TGTGCCAGCAGTGAGGACATATCGCTTCACAATGAGCAGTTCTTC	CASSEDISLHNEQFF
TRBV27	.	.	TRBJ1-1	TGTGCCAGCAGGTTACTCTTGGGGAACACTGAAGCTTTCTTT	CASRLLLGNTEAFF
TRBV7-9	.	.	TRBJ2-5	TGTGCCAGCACCCTTAGCGGACAAGAGACCCAGTACTTC	CASTLSGQETQYF
TRBV9	once	.	TRBJ2-1	TGTGCCAGCAGCGTAGGACAAAATGAGCAGTTCTTC	CASSVGQNEQFF
TRBV14	.	.	TRBJ2-7	TGTGCCAGCAGCCAAGCAGGGGCCCCCTACGAGCAGTACTTC	CASSQAGAPYEQYF
TRBV7-2	.	.	TRBJ1-5	TGTGCCAGCAGCTTAGGAGGGCTGAGTCAGCCCCAGCATTTT	CASSLGGLSQPQHF
TRBV1	.	.	TRBJ1-5	TGCACCAGCAGCCAAGATCGGGGAGGGGGCTGCAATCAGCCCCAGCATTTT	CTSSQDRGGGCNQPQHF
TRBV6-1	.	TRBD1	TRBJ2-1	TGTGCCAGCTGTCACAGGGGGGCGGAGAATGAGCAGTTCTTC	CASCHRGAENEQFF
TRBV5-1	.	TRBD1	TRBJ1-2	TGCGCCAGCAGCCCCGACAGGGGCGTCTATGGCTACACCTTC	CASSPDRGVYGYTF
TRBV2	.	.	TRBJ2-2	TGTGCCAGCAGTGAAGTGATAAACACCGGGGAGCTGTTTTTT	CASSEVINTGELFF
TRBV5-1	.	.	TRBJ1-4	TGCGCCAGCAGCTTGGCTGGAAATGAAAAACTGTTTTTT	CASSLAGNEKLFF